These 28 T cell receptor beta chains share one sample of origin, sequenced in a study of blood T cell repertoires in COVID-19. TCRdb's copy holds only in-frame clones and misses some; the assay was immunoSEQ multiplex PCR. This table holds approximately 91,000 clones, about four fifths found once. Sequencing was performed on peripheral blood. These receptors were collected from a human donor in a cohort sampled during active COVID-19.

V and J are TRBV11-2 and TRBJ1-4; 9 bases agree with TRBD1. The CDR3 has 15 residues. From germline, CDR1 is SGHAT and CDR2 FQNNGV. V dropped 3 bases and J dropped 4; count of bases not matched to a gene: 3. CDR3 in amino acids: CASSFTTGGNEKLFF. The DNA for the CDR3 is TGTGCCAGCAGCTTCACGACAGGGGGTAATGAAAAACTGTTTTTT.

CDR3 coding DNA: TGTGCCAGTCGTAGCGGGAGTACAGATACGCAGTATTTT. Its protein is CASRSGSTDTQYF. The V call is TRBV19, the J call TRBJ2-3, with 9 bases that match TRBD2. The ends lost 8 bases at V and 3 bases at J; junction bases unmatched: 3. Germline values: CDR1 LNHDA, CDR2 SQIVND (reference sequence). The CDR3 extends over 13 amino acids.

The gene calls are TRBV3-1 (or the pseudogene TRBV3-2) and TRBJ2-7, with D possibly matching TRBD1 (6 bases). The CDR3 is made up of 15 amino acids. Trimming cost V 3 bases and J 3 bases, with 15 bases left between them. Germline V gene lookup returns CDR1 LGHDT and CDR2 YNNKEL (reference sequence). The CDR3 DNA sequence: TGTGCCAGCAGCCAGGCCCAAACAGGGTACTACGAGCAGTACTTC. The encoded protein is CASSQAQTGYYEQYF.

The chain links TRBV15 to TRBJ1-1; tentatively, D is TRBD1 (5 bases). Per germline, CDR1 LNHNV and CDR2 YYDKDF (reference sequence). V was trimmed by 4 bases and J by 2 bases, leaving 11 bases between them. This CDR3 has 14 residues. The CDR3 protein is CATSIPQVNTEAFF. CDR3 DNA sequence: TGTGCCACCAGCATCCCACAGGTTAACACTGAAGCTTTCTTT.

This CDR3 is CASSSREWGMNTEAFF. CDR3 bases: TGTGCCAGCAGCTCGCGGGAGTGGGGTATGAACACTGAAGCTTTCTTT. J is TRBJ1-1 and V is TRBV7-6, with no clear D. Germline V CDR1 and CDR2: SGHVS, FNYEAQ. V lost 4 bases and J 0 bases, leaving 15 bases between the germline ends. The CDR3 contains 16 residues.

V usage is TRBV7-8 and J usage is TRBJ1-5; possibly TRBD1 for D (5 bases). Trimming cost V 2 bases and J 0 bases, with 8 bases left between them. The CDR3 spans 15 residues. Germline V gene lookup returns CDR1 SGHVS and CDR2 FQNEAQ. In nucleotides, the CDR3 is TGTGCCAGCAGCTTAAGCAGGGTTAGCAATCAGCCCCAGCATTTT. Translating it yields CASSLSRVSNQPQHF. Full variable domain (outside the CDR3, taken from reference TRBV7-8 and TRBJ1-5): GAGVSQSPRYKVAKRGQDVALRCDPISGHVSLFWYQQALGQGPEFLTYFQNEAQLDKSGLPSDRFFAERPEGSVSTLKIQRTQQEDSAVYLCASSLSRVSNQPQHFGDGTRLSIL.

The chain employs TRBV18 and TRBJ2-4, with D tentatively TRBD1 (6 bases). The CDR3 runs to 13 residues. V lost 5 bases and J 5 bases, leaving 10 bases between the germline ends. In germline, CDR1 is KGHSH, CDR2 LQKENI. CDR3 sequence reads: CASSSGAENIQYF. For the CDR3, the DNA is TGTGCCAGCTCATCAGGGGCCGAAAACATTCAGTACTTC.

This clone has a handful of counts. The rearrangement joins TRBV28 to TRBJ2-5; possibly TRBD1 for D (5 bases). V shed 6 bases and J shed 4 bases, with 15 bases lying between them. Germline CDR1 MDHEN, CDR2 SYDVKM. This CDR3 is 14 amino acids long. The chain's CDR3 is CASSVSGAVETQYF. The CDR3 nucleotides read TGTGCCAGCAGCGTATCTGGGGCTGTAGAGACCCAGTACTTC.

The gene calls are TRBV30 and TRBJ1-4, with D tentatively TRBD1 (5 bases). Trimming pared 7 bases from V and 10 bases from J, leaving 16 bases between. The CDR3 has 12 residues. CDR1 is GTSNPN, CDR2 SVGIG, per germline (reference sequence). Here the CDR3 DNA reads TGTGCCTCCCAACTGTTGGGGGGAAAACTGTTTTTT. Its translation is CASQLLGGKLFF.

This chain uses TRBV6-5 with TRBJ1-3; D gene uncertain. The length of the CDR3 is 14 residues. Germline assignment: CDR1 MNHEY and CDR2 SVGAGI. Trimming left V 7 bases short and J 1 base short, with 11 bases between. DNA of the CDR3: TGTGCCAGCACGTCGGGAGGTTCTGGAAACACCATATATTTT. Its protein product is CASTSGGSGNTIYF.

The chain links TRBV9 to TRBJ2-5; TRBD2 agrees at 7 bases. The CDR3 runs 14 residues. With 3 bases clipped from V and 7 bases from J, the junction kept 9 bases outside the gene matches. Per germline, CDR1 SGDLS and CDR2 YYNGEE. In DNA form, the CDR3 reads TGTGCCAGCAGCGGGGCTAGCGGAAGTTTGACCCAGTACTTC. Translating gives CASSGASGSLTQYF.

This chain links TRBV29-1 with TRBJ1-1, with a tentative D call TRBD1 (5 bases). Germline V gene data show CDR1 as SQVTM and CDR2 as ANQGSEA. Trimming shortened V by 3 bases and J by 5 bases, and 13 bases separated the two germline ends. The CDR3 loop spans 13 amino acids. The CDR3 region is CSVEGGAGTEAFF. CDR3 DNA: TGCAGCGTTGAGGGCGGGGCGGGGACTGAAGCTTTCTTT.

The gene calls are TRBV18 and TRBJ1-6; weak D call: TRBD1 (5 bases). The V gene lost 1 base and the J gene lost 5 bases, with 15 bases spanning the gap. The CDR3 is made up of 17 amino acids. Germline V gives CDR1 KGHSH, CDR2 LQKENI. CDR3 residues: CASSPLPGGGNNSPLHF. CDR3 bases: TGTGCCAGCTCACCACTCCCCGGTGGGGGGAATAATTCACCCCTCCACTTT.

The CDR3 DNA reads TGTGCCAGCAGTGACTCGGAGCGGGAGTGTCCTGTGTCGTACGAGCAGTACTTC. It translates to CASSDSERECPVSYEQYF. The chain is built from TRBV6-4 and TRBJ2-7; TRBD2 aligns across 8 bases. J lost 4 bases, V lost 0 bases, and 14 bases had no gene match. The CDR3 totals 18 residues. Germline CDR1 is MRHNA and CDR2 is SNTAGT.

The CDR3 sequence is CASSQADRVVGGYTF. The CDR3 coding sequence is TGTGCCAGCAGCCAAGCGGACAGGGTAGTAGGCGGCTACACCTTC. This sequence joins TRBV3-1 (or the pseudogene TRBV3-2) and TRBJ1-2; 8 bases align to TRBD1. Losses at the gene ends were 1 base for V and 8 bases for J; bases not matched to a gene: 9. The CDR3 consists of 15 residues. Looked up from germline, CDR1 is LGHDT and CDR2 is YNNKEL (reference sequence).

The V and J genes are TRBV5-1 and TRBJ2-6, with TRBD1 identical over 7 bases. Germline V CDR1 and CDR2: SGHRS, YFSETQ. CDR3 size: 18 residues. V was pared by 1 base and J by 0 bases, with 7 bases of the junction left unmatched. This CDR3 is CASSLFLQGSSGANVLTF. The DNA for the CDR3 is TGCGCCAGCAGCTTGTTCTTACAGGGGAGCTCTGGGGCCAACGTCCTGACTTTC.

This clone was counted a few times. This rearrangement joins TRBV11-3 to TRBJ2-1; 9 bases are shared with TRBD1. The ends lost 5 bases at V and 6 bases at J; junction bases unmatched: 8. Germline V gene lookup returns CDR1 SGHNT and CDR2 YENEEA. The CDR3 is 15 residues long. CDR3 amino acids: CASSPHGTGINEQFF. CDR3 DNA: TGTGCCAGCAGCCCCCATGGGACAGGGATCAATGAGCAGTTCTTC.

V usage is TRBV28 and J usage is TRBJ2-7, with D perhaps TRBD2 (5 bases). With 1 base removed from V and 8 bases from J, the gap between germline ends came to 9 bases. The CDR3 sequence is 12 residues long. In germline, CDR1 is MDHEN, CDR2 SYDVKM. The CDR3 reads CASSLSTGKQYF. The CDR3 bases are TGTGCCAGCAGTTTATCGACCGGGAAGCAGTACTTC.

The chain joins TRBV9 to TRBJ2-7; D is possibly TRBD2 (5 bases). Trimming pared 0 bases from V and 7 bases from J, leaving 26 bases between. The CDR3 runs 18 residues. The V gene's germline CDR1 is SGDLS and CDR2 YYNGEE. CDR3 loop: CASSVGCVPSHNLWEQYF. The CDR3 region has the DNA TGTGCCAGCAGCGTAGGTTGCGTTCCTAGCCACAATCTCTGGGAGCAGTACTTC.

The chain carries TRBV5-4 and TRBJ1-4; 9 bases map to TRBD1. The J segment lost 8 bases and the V segment lost 4 bases, leaving 9 bases of the junction unmatched. The CDR3 runs to 15 residues. Germline CDR1 is SGHNT and CDR2 is YYREEE (reference sequence). In DNA, the CDR3 is TGTGCCAGCAGCCCCAAAACAGGGGGCAACGAAAAACTGTTTTTT. It encodes CASSPKTGGNEKLFF.

The chain joins TRBV28 to TRBJ2-3; 13 bases map to TRBD2. The CDR3 length is 17 residues. The V gene's germline CDR1 is MDHEN and CDR2 SYDVKM. Trimming removed 1 base from V and 2 bases from J; junction bases left unmatched: 3. The CDR3 region has the DNA TGTGCCAGCAGTTTATCGGGACTAGCGGGGTACACAGATACGCAGTATTTT. Encoded protein: CASSLSGLAGYTDTQYF.

The V call is TRBV2, the J call TRBJ2-7, with D possibly TRBD2 on 6 matching bases. In germline, CDR1 is SNHLY, CDR2 FYNNEI. V shed 1 base and J shed 7 bases, with 11 bases lying between them. The CDR3 has 13 amino acids. CDR3 sequence reads: CASSEERSGEQYF. As DNA, the CDR3 is TGTGCCAGCAGTGAAGAAAGGAGCGGGGAGCAGTACTTC.

The chain combines TRBV7-8 with TRBJ2-7; a weak D match, TRBD1 (6 bases). Trimming left V 1 base short and J 2 bases short, with 12 bases between. CDR1 SGHVS and CDR2 FQNEAQ come from the germline V gene. The CDR3 extends over 15 amino acids. The CDR3 is CASSLGAGATYEQYF. For the CDR3, the DNA is TGTGCCAGCAGCTTAGGGGCAGGGGCCACCTACGAGCAGTACTTC.

The V and J genes are TRBV30 and TRBJ2-1, with TRBD2 identical over 12 bases. V lost 3 bases, J lost 7 bases, and 7 bases stayed unmatched. Germline V gene lookup returns CDR1 GTSNPN and CDR2 SVGIG (reference sequence). This CDR3 contains 15 residues. CDR3 residues: CAWSVTSGSRNEQFF. The CDR3, as DNA: TGTGCCTGGAGCGTGACTAGCGGGAGTAGAAATGAGCAGTTCTTC. Filled out from reference TRBV30 and TRBJ2-1, the complete variable domain reads SQTIHQWPATLVQPVGSPLSLECTVEGTSNPNLYWYRQAAGRGLQLLFYSVGIGQISSEVPQNLSASRPQDRQFILSSKKLLLSDSGFYLCAWSVTSGSRNEQFFGPGTRLTVL.

The chain carries TRBV28 and TRBJ2-3; no clear D gene. V was trimmed by 3 bases and J by 9 bases, leaving 7 bases between them. CDR1 and CDR2 from the germline V gene are MDHEN and SYDVKM. This CDR3 is 11 amino acids long. CDR3 nucleotide sequence: TGTGCCAGCAGTTTGGAGAGGACGCAGTATTTT. This translates into CASSLERTQYF.

The chain is built from TRBV5-1 and TRBJ2-3; 8 nucleotides match TRBD2. In germline, CDR1 is SGHRS, CDR2 YFSETQ. The CDR3 loop spans 13 amino acids. V dropped 4 bases and J dropped 7; count of bases not matched to a gene: 5. The CDR3 DNA sequence: TGCGCCAGCAGCGCGGGGGGCGGGAATACGCAGTATTTT. Translating gives CASSAGGGNTQYF.

The chain employs TRBV13 and TRBJ1-2, with TRBD1 identical over 10 bases. The CDR3 is 16 amino acids. Germline CDR1 PRHDT, CDR2 FYEKMQ (reference sequence). V trimming: 6 bases; J trimming: 5 bases; junction bases outside the gene matches: 12. The CDR3 DNA reads as TGTGCCAGCAGGAAGGTAACCGGGACAGGGGAATATGGCTACACCTTC. Translating it yields CASRKVTGTGEYGYTF.

V usage is TRBV5-5 and J usage is TRBJ2-7; 7 bases are a match to TRBD1. The CDR3 sequence is 14 residues long. Germline V gives CDR1 SGHKS, CDR2 YYEKEE (reference sequence). V lost 2 bases, J lost 3 bases, and 5 bases stayed unmatched. CDR3 DNA sequence: TGTGCCAGCAGCTTAGACAGGGTCTACTACGAGCAGTACTTC. Encoded protein: CASSLDRVYYEQYF.